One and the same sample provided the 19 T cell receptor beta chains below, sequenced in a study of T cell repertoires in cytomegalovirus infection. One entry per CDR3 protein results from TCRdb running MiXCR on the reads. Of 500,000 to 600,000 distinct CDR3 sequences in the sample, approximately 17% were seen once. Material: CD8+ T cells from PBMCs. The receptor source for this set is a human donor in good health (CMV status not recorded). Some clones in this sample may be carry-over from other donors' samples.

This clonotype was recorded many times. The CDR3 sequence: CASSFEPLSGANVLTF. CDR3 nucleotides: TGTGCCAGCAGCTTTGAGCCCCTCTCTGGGGCCAACGTCCTGACTTTC. The V call is TRBV7-9, the J call TRBJ2-6; D gene unclear. Germline V gives CDR1 SEHNR, CDR2 FQNEAQ (reference sequence). The CDR3 has 16 residues. The V and J ends lost 3 bases and 0 bases respectively, with 9 bases between them.

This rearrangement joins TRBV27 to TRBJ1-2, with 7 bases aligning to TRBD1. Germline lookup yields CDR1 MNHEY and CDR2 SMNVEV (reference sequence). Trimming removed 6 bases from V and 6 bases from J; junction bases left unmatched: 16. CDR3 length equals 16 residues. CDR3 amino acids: CASSPYTGARLDGYTF. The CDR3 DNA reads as TGTGCCAGCAGCCCGTACACAGGGGCCCGCCTTGATGGCTACACCTTC.

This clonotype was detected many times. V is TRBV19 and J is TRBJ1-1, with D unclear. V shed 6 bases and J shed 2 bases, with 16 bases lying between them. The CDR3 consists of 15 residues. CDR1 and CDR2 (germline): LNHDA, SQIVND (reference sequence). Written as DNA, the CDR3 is TGTGCCAGTAGACCCGACGGGCCGGGTAACACTGAAGCTTTCTTT. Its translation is CASRPDGPGNTEAFF.

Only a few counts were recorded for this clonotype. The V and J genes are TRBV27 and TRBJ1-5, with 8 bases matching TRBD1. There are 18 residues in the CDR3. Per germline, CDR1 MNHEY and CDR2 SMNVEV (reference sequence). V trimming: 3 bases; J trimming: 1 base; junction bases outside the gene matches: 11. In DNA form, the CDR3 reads TGTGCCAGCAGTTTCCGGGCAGGGGGCGGACTAAGCAATCAGCCCCAGCATTTT. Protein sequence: CASSFRAGGGLSNQPQHF.

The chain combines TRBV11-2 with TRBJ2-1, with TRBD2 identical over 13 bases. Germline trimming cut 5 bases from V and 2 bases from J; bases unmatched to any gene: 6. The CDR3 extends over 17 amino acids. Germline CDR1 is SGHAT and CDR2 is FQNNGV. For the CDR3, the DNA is TGTGCCAGCAGCGCTCCGGGACTAGCGGGGCCCTACAATGAGCAGTTCTTC. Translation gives CASSAPGLAGPYNEQFF.

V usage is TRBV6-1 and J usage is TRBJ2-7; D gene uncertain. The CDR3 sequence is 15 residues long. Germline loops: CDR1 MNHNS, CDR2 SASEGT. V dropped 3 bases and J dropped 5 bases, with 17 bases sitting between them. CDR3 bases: TGTGCCAGCAGTGACTTATTCCGAACTGGCCACGAGCAGTACTTC. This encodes CASSDLFRTGHEQYF.

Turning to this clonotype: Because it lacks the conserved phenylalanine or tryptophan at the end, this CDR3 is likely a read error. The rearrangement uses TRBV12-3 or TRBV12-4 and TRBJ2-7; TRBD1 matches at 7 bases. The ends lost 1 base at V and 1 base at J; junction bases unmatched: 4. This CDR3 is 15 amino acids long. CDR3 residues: CASSLGDSLSYEQYL. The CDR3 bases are TGTGCCAGCAGTTTAGGGGACAGCCTTTCCTACGAGCAGTACTTA.

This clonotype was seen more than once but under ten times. CDR3 in amino acids: CASSSGLDTGELFF. Here the CDR3 DNA reads TGTGCCAGCAGCTCGGGACTAGACACCGGGGAGCTGTTTTTT. The chain has TRBV7-3 and TRBJ2-2, with 8 bases identical to TRBD2. The CDR3 loop spans 14 amino acids. Germline CDR1 SGHTA, CDR2 FQGTGA. V was pared by 4 bases and J by 3 bases, with 1 base of the junction left unmatched.

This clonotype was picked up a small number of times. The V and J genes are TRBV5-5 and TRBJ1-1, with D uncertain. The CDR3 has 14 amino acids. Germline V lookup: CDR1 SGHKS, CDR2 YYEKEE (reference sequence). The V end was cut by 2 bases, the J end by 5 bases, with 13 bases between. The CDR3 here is CASSFRIAGTEAFF. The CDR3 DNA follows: TGTGCCAGCAGCTTCAGGATTGCCGGGACTGAAGCTTTCTTT.

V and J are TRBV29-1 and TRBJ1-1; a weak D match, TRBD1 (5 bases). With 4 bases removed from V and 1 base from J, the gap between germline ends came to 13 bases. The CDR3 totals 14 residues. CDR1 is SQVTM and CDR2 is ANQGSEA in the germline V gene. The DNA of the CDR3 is TGCAGCGTTGTGGGGGGGACGAGGAACACTGAAGCTTTCTTT. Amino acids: CSVVGGTRNTEAFF.

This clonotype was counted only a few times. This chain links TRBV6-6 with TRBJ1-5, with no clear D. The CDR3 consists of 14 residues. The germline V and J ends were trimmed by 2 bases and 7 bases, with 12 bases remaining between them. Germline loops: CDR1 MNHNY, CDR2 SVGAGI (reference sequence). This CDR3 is CASSYNPSRQPQHF. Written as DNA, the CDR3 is TGTGCCAGCAGTTACAACCCCAGCCGCCAGCCCCAGCATTTT.

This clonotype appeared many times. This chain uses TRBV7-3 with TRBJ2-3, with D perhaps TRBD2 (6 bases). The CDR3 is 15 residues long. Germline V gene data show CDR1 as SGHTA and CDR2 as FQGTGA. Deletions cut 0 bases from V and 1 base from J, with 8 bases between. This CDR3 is CASSLTPGGTDTQYF. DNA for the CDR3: TGTGCCAGCAGCTTAACGCCGGGGGGCACAGATACGCAGTATTTT. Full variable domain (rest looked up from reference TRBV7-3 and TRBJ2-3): GAGVSQTPSNKVTEKGKYVELRCDPISGHTALYWYRQSLGQGPEFLIYFQGTGAADDSGLPNDRFFAVRPEGSVSTLKIQRTERGDSAVYLCASSLTPGGTDTQYFGPGTRLTVL.

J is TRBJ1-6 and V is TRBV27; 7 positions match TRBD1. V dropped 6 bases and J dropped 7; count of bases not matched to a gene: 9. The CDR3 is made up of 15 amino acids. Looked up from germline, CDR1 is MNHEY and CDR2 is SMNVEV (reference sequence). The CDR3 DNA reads TGTGCCAGCAGCCCCGGACAGGCGCTCAATTCACCCCTCCACTTT. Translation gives CASSPGQALNSPLHF.

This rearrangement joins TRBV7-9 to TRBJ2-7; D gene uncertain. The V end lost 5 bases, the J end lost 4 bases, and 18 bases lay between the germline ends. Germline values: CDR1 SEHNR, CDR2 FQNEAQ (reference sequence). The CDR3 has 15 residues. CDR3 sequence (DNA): TGTGCCAGCAGCCCACCAAGGGCGCCGCAGTACGAGCAGTACTTC. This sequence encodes CASSPPRAPQYEQYF. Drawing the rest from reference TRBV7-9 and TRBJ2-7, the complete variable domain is DTGVSQNPRHKITKRGQNVTFRCDPISEHNRLYWYRQTLGQGPEFLTYFQNEAQLEKSRLLSDRFSAERPKGSFSTLEIQRTEQGDSAMYLCASSPPRAPQYEQYFGPGTRLTVT.

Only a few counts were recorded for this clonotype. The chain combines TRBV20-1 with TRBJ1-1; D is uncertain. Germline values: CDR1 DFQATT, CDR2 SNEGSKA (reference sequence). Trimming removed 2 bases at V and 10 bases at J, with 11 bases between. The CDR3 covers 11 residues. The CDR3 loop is CSARRSTPAFF. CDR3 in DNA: TGCAGTGCTAGAAGATCTACGCCAGCTTTCTTT.

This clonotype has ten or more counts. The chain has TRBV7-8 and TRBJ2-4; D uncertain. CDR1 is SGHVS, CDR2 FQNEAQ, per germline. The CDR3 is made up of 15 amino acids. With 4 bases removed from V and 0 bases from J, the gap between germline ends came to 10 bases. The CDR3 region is CASSSPSLAKNIQYF. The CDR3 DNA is TGTGCCAGCAGCTCCCCCTCCCTAGCCAAAAACATTCAGTACTTC. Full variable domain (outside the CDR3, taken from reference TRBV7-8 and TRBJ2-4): GAGVSQSPRYKVAKRGQDVALRCDPISGHVSLFWYQQALGQGPEFLTYFQNEAQLDKSGLPSDRFFAERPEGSVSTLKIQRTQQEDSAVYLCASSSPSLAKNIQYFGAGTRLSVL.

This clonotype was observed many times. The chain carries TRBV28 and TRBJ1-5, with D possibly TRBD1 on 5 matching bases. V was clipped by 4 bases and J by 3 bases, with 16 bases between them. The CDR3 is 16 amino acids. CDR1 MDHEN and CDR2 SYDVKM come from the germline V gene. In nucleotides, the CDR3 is TGTGCCAGCAGTTGGGACTTTACCACCCCCAATCAGCCCCAGCATTTT. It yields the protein CASSWDFTTPNQPQHF.

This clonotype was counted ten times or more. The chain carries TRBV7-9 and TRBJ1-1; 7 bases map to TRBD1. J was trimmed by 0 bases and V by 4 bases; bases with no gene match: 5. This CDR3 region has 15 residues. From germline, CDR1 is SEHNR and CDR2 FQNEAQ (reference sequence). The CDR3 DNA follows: TGTGCCAGCAGCTATCTACAGGGGTTGAACACTGAAGCTTTCTTT. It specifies CASSYLQGLNTEAFF.

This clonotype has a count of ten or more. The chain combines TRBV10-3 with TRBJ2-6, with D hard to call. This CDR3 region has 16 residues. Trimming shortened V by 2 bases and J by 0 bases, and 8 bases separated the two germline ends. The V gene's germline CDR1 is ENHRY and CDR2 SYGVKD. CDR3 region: CAISELRFSGANVLTF. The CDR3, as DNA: TGTGCCATCAGTGAGCTGAGGTTCTCTGGGGCCAACGTCCTGACTTTC.